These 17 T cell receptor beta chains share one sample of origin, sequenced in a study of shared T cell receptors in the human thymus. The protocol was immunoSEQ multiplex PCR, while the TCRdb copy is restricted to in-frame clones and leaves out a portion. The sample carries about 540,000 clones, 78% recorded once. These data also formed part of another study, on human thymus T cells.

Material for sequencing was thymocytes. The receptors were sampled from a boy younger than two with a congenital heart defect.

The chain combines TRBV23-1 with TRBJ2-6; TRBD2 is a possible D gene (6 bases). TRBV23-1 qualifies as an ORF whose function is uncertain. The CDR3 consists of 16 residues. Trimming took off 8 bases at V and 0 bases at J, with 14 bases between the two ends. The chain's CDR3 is CASWRDLISGANVLTF. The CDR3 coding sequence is TGCGCCAGCTGGCGGGATCTGATCTCTGGGGCCAACGTCCTGACTTTC.

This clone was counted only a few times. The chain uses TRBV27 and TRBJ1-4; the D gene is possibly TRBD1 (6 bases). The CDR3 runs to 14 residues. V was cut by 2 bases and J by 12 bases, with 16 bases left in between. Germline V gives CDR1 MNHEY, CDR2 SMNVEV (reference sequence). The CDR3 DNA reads TGTGCCAGCAGTTTAGGGACACGACGGGGAGAACTGTTTTTT. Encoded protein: CASSLGTRRGELFF.

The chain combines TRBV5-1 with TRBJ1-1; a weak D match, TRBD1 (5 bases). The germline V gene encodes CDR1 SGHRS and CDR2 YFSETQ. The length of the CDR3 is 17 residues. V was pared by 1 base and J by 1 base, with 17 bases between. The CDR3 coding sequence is TGCGCCAGCAGCTTGAGGCGGCTTGGGGCCAAGAACACTGAAGCTTTCTTT. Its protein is CASSLRRLGAKNTEAFF.

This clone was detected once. CDR3 coding DNA: TGCGCCAGCATGTCGACTAGCGGTGCTACGAACACCGGGGAGCTGTTTTTT. Translating gives CASMSTSGATNTGELFF. The chain recombines TRBV10-2 with TRBJ2-2; 9 bases line up with TRBD2. The CDR3 extends over 17 amino acids. Unmatched junction bases numbered 9, after V lost 7 bases and J lost 0 bases. Per germline, CDR1 WSHSY and CDR2 SAAADI.

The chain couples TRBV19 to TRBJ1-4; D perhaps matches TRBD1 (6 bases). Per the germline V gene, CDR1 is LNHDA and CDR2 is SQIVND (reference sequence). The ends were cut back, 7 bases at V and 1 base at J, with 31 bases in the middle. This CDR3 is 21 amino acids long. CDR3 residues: CASTPPAHNGPTGRTNEKLFF. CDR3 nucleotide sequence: TGTGCCAGTACCCCTCCCGCGCACAACGGCCCGACAGGACGAACTAATGAAAAACTGTTTTTT.

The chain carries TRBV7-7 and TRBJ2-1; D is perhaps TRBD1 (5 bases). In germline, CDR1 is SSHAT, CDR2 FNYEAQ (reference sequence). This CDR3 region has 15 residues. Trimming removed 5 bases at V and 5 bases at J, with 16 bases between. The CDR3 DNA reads TGTGCCAGCAGCAAGGACGTGGGGCCAAACAATGAGCAGTTCTTC. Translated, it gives CASSKDVGPNNEQFF.

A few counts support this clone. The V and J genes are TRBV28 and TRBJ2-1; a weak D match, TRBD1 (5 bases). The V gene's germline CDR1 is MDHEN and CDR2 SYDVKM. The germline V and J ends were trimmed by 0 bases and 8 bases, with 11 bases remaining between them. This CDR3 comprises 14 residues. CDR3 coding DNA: TGTGCCAGCAGTTTATGGGGCCCAGGGTATGAGCAGTTCTTC. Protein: CASSLWGPGYEQFF. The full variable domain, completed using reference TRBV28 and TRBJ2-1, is DVKVTQSSRYLVKRTGEKVFLECVQDMDHENMFWYRQDPGLGLRLIYFSYDVKMKEKGDIPEGYSVSREKKERFSLILESASTNQTSMYLCASSLWGPGYEQFFGPGTRLTVL.

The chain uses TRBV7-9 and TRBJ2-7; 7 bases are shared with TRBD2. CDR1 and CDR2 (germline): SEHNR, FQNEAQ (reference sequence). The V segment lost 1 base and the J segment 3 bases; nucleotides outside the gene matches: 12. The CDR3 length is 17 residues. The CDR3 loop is CASSLGGGSLLSYEQYF. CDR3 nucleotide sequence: TGTGCCAGCAGCTTAGGGGGGGGGAGCCTACTGAGCTACGAGCAGTACTTC.

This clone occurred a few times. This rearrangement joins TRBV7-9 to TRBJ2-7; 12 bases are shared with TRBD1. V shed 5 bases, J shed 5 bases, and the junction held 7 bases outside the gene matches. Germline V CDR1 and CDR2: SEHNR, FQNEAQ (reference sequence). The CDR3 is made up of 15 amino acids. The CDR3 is CASSPGTGGIHEQYF. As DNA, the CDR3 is TGTGCCAGCAGCCCCGGGACAGGGGGCATCCACGAGCAGTACTTC.

The CDR3 nucleotides are TGCGCCAGCAGCTTGTTTGGGGGGACCAGCCAAGAGACCCAGTACTTC. Its translation is CASSLFGGTSQETQYF. V gene TRBV5-1 combines with J gene TRBJ2-5, with D tentatively TRBD2 (6 bases). V was shortened by 1 base and J by 1 base, with 14 bases between the two germline ends. Germline CDR1 SGHRS, CDR2 YFSETQ. The CDR3 has 16 amino acids.

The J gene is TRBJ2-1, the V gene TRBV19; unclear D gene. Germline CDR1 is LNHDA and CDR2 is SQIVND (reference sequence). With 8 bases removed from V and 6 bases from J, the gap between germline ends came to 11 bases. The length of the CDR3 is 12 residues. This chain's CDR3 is CASLTPGNEQFF. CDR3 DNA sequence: TGTGCCAGTCTCACACCGGGCAATGAGCAGTTCTTC. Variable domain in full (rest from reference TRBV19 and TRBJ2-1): DGGITQSPKYLFRKEGQNVTLSCEQNLNHDAMYWYRQDPGQGLRLIYYSQIVNDFQKGDIAEGYSVSREKKESFPLTVTSAQKNPTAFYLCASLTPGNEQFFGPGTRLTVL.

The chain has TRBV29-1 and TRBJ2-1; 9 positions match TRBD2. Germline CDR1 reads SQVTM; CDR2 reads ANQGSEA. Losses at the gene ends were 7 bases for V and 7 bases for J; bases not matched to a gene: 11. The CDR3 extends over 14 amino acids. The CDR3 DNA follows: TGCAGCGCCCGAATTAGCGGGAGTGATAATGAGCAGTTCTTC. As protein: CSARISGSDNEQFF.

CDR3 amino acids: CASSQKSGALNTEAFF. CDR3 sequence (DNA): TGTGCCAGCAGCCAAAAGTCAGGGGCCCTGAACACTGAAGCTTTCTTT. The chain recombines TRBV5-6 with TRBJ1-1; D is perhaps TRBD1 (6 bases). Trimming left V 4 bases short and J 0 bases short, with 16 bases between. The germline V gene encodes CDR1 SGHDT and CDR2 YYEEEE. The CDR3 extends over 16 amino acids.

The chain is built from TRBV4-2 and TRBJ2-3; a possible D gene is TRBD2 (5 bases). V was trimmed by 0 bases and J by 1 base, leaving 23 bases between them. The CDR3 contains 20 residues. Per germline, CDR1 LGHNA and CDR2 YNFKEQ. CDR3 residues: CASSQEWVYPSGVGTDTQYF. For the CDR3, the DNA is TGTGCCAGCAGCCAAGAGTGGGTGTACCCGTCCGGGGTAGGCACAGATACGCAGTATTTT.

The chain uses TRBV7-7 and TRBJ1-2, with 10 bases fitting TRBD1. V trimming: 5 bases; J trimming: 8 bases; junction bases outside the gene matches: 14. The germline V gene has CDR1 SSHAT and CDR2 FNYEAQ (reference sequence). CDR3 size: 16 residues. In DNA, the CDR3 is TGTGCCAGCAGCACCGGGACAGGGGACCCTGGTAAGGGCTACACCTTC. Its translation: CASSTGTGDPGKGYTF.

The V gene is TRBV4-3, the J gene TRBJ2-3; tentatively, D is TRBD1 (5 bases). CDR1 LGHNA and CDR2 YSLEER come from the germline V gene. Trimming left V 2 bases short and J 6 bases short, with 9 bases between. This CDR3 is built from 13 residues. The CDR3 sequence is CASSQKGLDTQYF. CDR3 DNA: TGCGCCAGCAGCCAAAAGGGGTTGGATACGCAGTATTTT.

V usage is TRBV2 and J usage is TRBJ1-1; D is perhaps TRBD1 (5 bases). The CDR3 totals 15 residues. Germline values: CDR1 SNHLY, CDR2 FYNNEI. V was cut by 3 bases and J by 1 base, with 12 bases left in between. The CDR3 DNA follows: TGTGCCAGCAGTGACCCGGGGGGGTCGAACACTGAAGCTTTCTTT. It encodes CASSDPGGSNTEAFF.